This is a list of T cell receptor beta chains from one sample in a study of cytomegalovirus exposure and HLA in healthy donors. Clones were sequenced by immunoSEQ multiplex PCR, and TCRdb holds only the in-frame ones, with some missing. This table holds some 190,000 clones, more than 75% found once. Sequences were obtained from PBMCs. The receptors were sampled from a woman under 30 in good health and CMV-seronegative. Each CDR3 is given with its conserved first and last residue. The D gene is left open where the match is weak. Not all rows give a size; the values are once, few, many and, for expanded clones, a class.

clone size: NA; CDR3 length: 12; V gene: TRBV5-6; D gene: TRBD1; J gene: TRBJ1-2; CDR3 DNA: TGTGCCAGCATCCTTCAGGGGGATGGCTACACCTTC; CDR3 protein: CASILQGDGYTF
clone size: NA; CDR3 length: 18; V gene: TRBV27; D gene: TRBD2; J gene: TRBJ2-1; CDR3 DNA: TGTGCCAGCAGATCACAATTGGTCCCACTAGCGGGGGGCAATGAGCAGTTCTTC; CDR3 protein: CASRSQLVPLAGGNEQFF
clone size: NA; CDR3 length: 16; V gene: TRBV27; D gene: TRBD1; J gene: TRBJ1-6; CDR3 DNA: TGTGCCAGCAGTCGACAGGGGACCGTGGATAATTCACCCCTCCACTTT; CDR3 protein: CASSRQGTVDNSPLHF
clone size: once; CDR3 length: 13; V gene: TRBV5-1; D gene: TRBD2; J gene: TRBJ2-1; CDR3 DNA: TGCGCCAGCTTCCTAGCGGGGAGGCCTGAGCAGTTCTTC; CDR3 protein: CASFLAGRPEQFF
clone size: NA; CDR3 length: 15; V gene: TRBV4-1; D gene: TRBD2; J gene: TRBJ2-3; CDR3 DNA: TGCGCCAGCAGCCCGAGCGGGGCTCACACAGATACGCAGTATTTT; CDR3 protein: CASSPSGAHTDTQYF
clone size: NA; CDR3 length: 10; V gene: TRBV28; D gene: NA; J gene: TRBJ1-4; CDR3 DNA: TGTGCCTCGGCTAATGAAAAACTGTTTTTT; CDR3 protein: CASANEKLFF
clone size: NA; CDR3 length: 14; V gene: TRBV28; D gene: NA; J gene: TRBJ1-2; CDR3 DNA: TGTGCCAGCAGCCCCTTCGCAGGGGCCGATGGCTACACCTTC; CDR3 protein: CASSPFAGADGYTF
clone size: NA; CDR3 length: 17; V gene: TRBV7-3; D gene: TRBD1; J gene: TRBJ2-7; CDR3 DNA: TGTGCCAGCAGCTTAGACGGGACCGGGACAGGGGCCTACGAGCAGTACTTC; CDR3 protein: CASSLDGTGTGAYEQYF
clone size: NA; CDR3 length: 15; V gene: TRBV5-5; D gene: NA; J gene: TRBJ1-5; CDR3 DNA: TGTGCCAGCAGCTGGGAGGGGAATAGCAATCAGCCCCAGCATTTT; CDR3 protein: CASSWEGNSNQPQHF
clone size: NA; CDR3 length: 17; V gene: TRBV4-3; D gene: TRBD1; J gene: TRBJ1-5; CDR3 DNA: TGCGCCAGCAGCCAAGTGGAGATCGGACAGGAAGATCAGCCCCAGCATTTT; CDR3 protein: CASSQVEIGQEDQPQHF
clone size: NA; CDR3 length: 15; V gene: TRBV5-4; D gene: TRBD1; J gene: TRBJ2-3; CDR3 DNA: TGTGCCAGCAGCGGACGACAGGGGGCGGCAGATACGCAGTATTTT; CDR3 protein: CASSGRQGAADTQYF
clone size: once; CDR3 length: 15; V gene: TRBV10-2; D gene: TRBD2; J gene: TRBJ2-2; CDR3 DNA: TGCGCCAGCAGACTAGCGGGGGGGGACACCGGGGAGCTGTTTTTT; CDR3 protein: CASRLAGGDTGELFF
clone size: NA; CDR3 length: 15; V gene: TRBV27; D gene: NA; J gene: TRBJ2-1; CDR3 DNA: TGTGCCAGCAGTTTAATGATGGAGCGGCCCAATGAGCAGTTCTTC; CDR3 protein: CASSLMMERPNEQFF
clone size: NA; CDR3 length: 16; V gene: TRBV21-1; D gene: NA; J gene: TRBJ2-2; CDR3 DNA: TGTGCCAGCAGCGGCCGGGACAGGGCGAACACCGGGGAGCTGTTTTTT; CDR3 protein: CASSGRDRANTGELFF
clone size: NA; CDR3 length: 15; V gene: TRBV6-6; D gene: TRBD1; J gene: TRBJ2-3; CDR3 DNA: TGTGCCAGCAGGGCTAGGGACAGGGAATCAGATACGCAGTATTTT; CDR3 protein: CASRARDRESDTQYF
clone size: NA; CDR3 length: 18; V gene: TRBV7-2; D gene: TRBD2; J gene: TRBJ2-1; CDR3 DNA: TGTGCCAGCAGCTTAGTTGGGACTAGCGGGAGCTCCTACAATGAGCAGTTCTTC; CDR3 protein: CASSLVGTSGSSYNEQFF
clone size: NA; CDR3 length: 12; V gene: TRBV19; D gene: NA; J gene: TRBJ1-1; CDR3 DNA: TGTGCCAGTAGTATAGCGACAGCAGAAGCTTTCTTT; CDR3 protein: CASSIATAEAFF